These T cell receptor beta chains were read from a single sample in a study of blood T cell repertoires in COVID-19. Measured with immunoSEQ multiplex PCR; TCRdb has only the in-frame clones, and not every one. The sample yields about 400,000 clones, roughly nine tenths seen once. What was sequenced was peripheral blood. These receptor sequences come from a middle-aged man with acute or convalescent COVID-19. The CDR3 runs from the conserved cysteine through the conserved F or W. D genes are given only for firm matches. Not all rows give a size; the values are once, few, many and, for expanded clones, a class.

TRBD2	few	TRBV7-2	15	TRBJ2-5	TGTGCCAGCAGCTTAGTGGGACTAGCGGGAGAGACCCAGTACTTC	CASSLVGLAGETQYF
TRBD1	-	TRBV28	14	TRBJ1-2	TGTGCCAGCAGCTTGCCCGGGACAGCTTATGGCTACACCTTC	CASSLPGTAYGYTF
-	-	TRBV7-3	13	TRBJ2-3	TGTGCCAGCAGCGCTACGACTGGGGATACGCAGTATTTT	CASSATTGDTQYF
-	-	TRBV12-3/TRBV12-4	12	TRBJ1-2	TGTGCCAGCAGTTTCGGGGGAACCCGGCTCTACTTC	CASSFGGTRLYF
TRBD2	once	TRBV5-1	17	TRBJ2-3	TGCGCCAGCAGCTTGGAACTAGCGGGGACTTACACAGATACGCAGTATTTT	CASSLELAGTYTDTQYF
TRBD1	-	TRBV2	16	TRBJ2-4	TGTGCCAGCAGTTATCAGACAGGGTTAGCCAAAAACATTCAGTACTTC	CASSYQTGLAKNIQYF
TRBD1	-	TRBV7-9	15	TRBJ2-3	TGTGCCAGCAGCCCTGACAGGGGGCGCGAAGATACGCAGTATTTT	CASSPDRGREDTQYF
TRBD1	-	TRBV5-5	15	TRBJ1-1	TGTGCCAGCAGCTCGACTAGACAGGGAGGTACTGAAGCTTTCTTT	CASSSTRQGGTEAFF
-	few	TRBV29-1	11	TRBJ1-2	TGCAGCGTTGAAGATCCGGGAGGCTACACCTTC	CSVEDPGGYTF
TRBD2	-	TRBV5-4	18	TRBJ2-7	TGTGCCAGCAGCCCCGGGACTAGCGGGGGGACGCGACACTACGAGCAGTACTTC	CASSPGTSGGTRHYEQYF
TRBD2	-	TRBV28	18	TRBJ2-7	TGTGCCAGCAGTTCCCCCCACAGTTCAGCGGGGGTTCCCTACGAGCAGTACTTC	CASSSPHSSAGVPYEQYF
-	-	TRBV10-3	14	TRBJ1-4	TGTGCCATCAGTCCCGGTTCAACTAATGAAAAACTGTTTTTT	CAISPGSTNEKLFF
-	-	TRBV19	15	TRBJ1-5	TGTGCCAGCCCGCGTGGGGAGCTAAGCAATCAGCCCCAGCATTTT	CASPRGELSNQPQHF
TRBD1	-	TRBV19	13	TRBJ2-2	TGTGCCAGTAGTAGACAGGGCACCGGGGAGCTGTTTTTT	CASSRQGTGELFF
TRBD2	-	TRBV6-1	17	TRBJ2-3	TGTGCCAGCAGTGTACTAGCGGGGGGGCCTAGCTCAGATACGCAGTATTTT	CASSVLAGGPSSDTQYF
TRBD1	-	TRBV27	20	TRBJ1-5	TGTGCCAGCAGTTTATCAATGGGGACAGGGGGCGGGGGTAGCAATCAGCCCCAGCATTTT	CASSLSMGTGGGGSNQPQHF
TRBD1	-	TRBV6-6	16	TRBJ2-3	TGTGCCAGCGGGACAGGGAAGTTTGCTGATACAGATACGCAGTATTTT	CASGTGKFADTDTQYF
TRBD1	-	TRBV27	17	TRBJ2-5	TGTGCCAGCAGTTTATCCTGGGCCAGGGGGCTTAGAGAGACCCAGTACTTC	CASSLSWARGLRETQYF
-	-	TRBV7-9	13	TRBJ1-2	TGTGCCAGCAGCTCCGGACAGACTGGAGGCTACACCTTC	CASSSGQTGGYTF
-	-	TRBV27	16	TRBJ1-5	TGTGCCAGCAGTTTATCATCGGTCCCAAGCAATCAGCCCCAGCATTTT	CASSLSSVPSNQPQHF
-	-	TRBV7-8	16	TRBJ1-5	TGTGCCAGCAGCCCCACGACAGTTTATAGCAATCAGCCCCAGCATTTT	CASSPTTVYSNQPQHF
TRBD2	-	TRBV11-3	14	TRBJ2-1	TGTGCCAGCAGCCCGGGACTAGCGGACAATGAGCAGTTCTTC	CASSPGLADNEQFF
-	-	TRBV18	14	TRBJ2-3	TGTGCCAGCTCACCGGGCTTTATCACAGATACGCAGTATTTT	CASSPGFITDTQYF
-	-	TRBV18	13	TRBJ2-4	TGTGCCAGCTCACCAGGAGAAGGAGACATTCAGTACTTC	CASSPGEGDIQYF
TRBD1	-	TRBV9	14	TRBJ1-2	TGTGCCAGCAGCCGACAGGGGAGGGCCTATGGCTACACCTTC	CASSRQGRAYGYTF
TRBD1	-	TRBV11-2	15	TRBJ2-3	TGTGCCAGCAGAGATGGGACAGGGGGCTGGGATACGCAGTATTTT	CASRDGTGGWDTQYF
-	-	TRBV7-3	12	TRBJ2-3	TGTGCCAGCAGCTATTCATCAGATACGCAGTATTTT	CASSYSSDTQYF
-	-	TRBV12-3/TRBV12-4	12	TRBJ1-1	TGTGCCAGCAGTCAGGACAGAAGAGAAGCTTTCTTT	CASSQDRREAFF